The present entry profiles one T cell receptor beta chain with its context. PCR employed 60 Vbeta and 13 Jbeta primers. Assay used: immunoSEQ multiplex PCR; TCRdb lists only in-frame clones, some missing. Among fewer than 120,000 clones listed, around 86% were seen once. The CDR3 loop spans 12 amino acids. Per the germline V gene, CDR1 is GTSNPN and CDR2 is SVGIG (reference sequence). V was cut by 1 base and J by 3 bases, with 4 bases left in between. The data derive from a study of cytomegalovirus exposure and HLA in healthy donors. The V gene is TRBV30, the J gene TRBJ1-3, with D uncertain. The sequence was obtained from a middle-aged man in good health and CMV-seronegative. Source material: PBMCs. CDR3 loop: CAWSAGGNTIYF. The CDR3 DNA reads as TGTGCCTGGAGTGCCGGTGGAAACACCATATATTTT.